This TCR beta chain stems from a study of T-cell reconstitution after alpha-beta-depleted transplantation in children. Points from the study as a whole: Surviving recipient T cells and intrathymic progenitors accounted for some patients' high TCRbeta diversity at day 60. Approximately two months post-transplant, alpha-beta T cells reportedly originated from several hundred expanded graft clones. The main origin of T-cell counts and diversity one year after transplant was newly produced T cells.

TCRbeta library construction was performed incorporating unique molecular identifiers. A single record per CDR3 protein comes from TCRdb applying MiXCR to the PCR reads. The sample lists almost 600,000 distinct CDR3 sequences, over 25% seen once, with 30% to 45% in the top ten. Details on this clonotype: What it binds is not known.

CDR3 size: 15 residues. Germline V gene sequence: CDR1 DFQATT, CDR2 SNEGSKA (reference sequence). V lost 1 base to trimming and J lost 4 bases, with 16 bases between them. This TCR was recovered from a boy in the first two years of life with Wiskott-Aldrich syndrome, due to receive a stem cell transplant. Specimen: PBMCs, collected before TCRalphabeta/CD19-depleted stem cell transplant. This rearrangement joins TRBV20-1 to TRBJ2-5; tentative D call: TRBD2 (5 bases). The CDR3 loop is CSARGQLGNGETQYF. The CDR3 coding sequence is TGCAGTGCTAGAGGGCAACTAGGGAATGGAGAGACCCAGTACTTC.